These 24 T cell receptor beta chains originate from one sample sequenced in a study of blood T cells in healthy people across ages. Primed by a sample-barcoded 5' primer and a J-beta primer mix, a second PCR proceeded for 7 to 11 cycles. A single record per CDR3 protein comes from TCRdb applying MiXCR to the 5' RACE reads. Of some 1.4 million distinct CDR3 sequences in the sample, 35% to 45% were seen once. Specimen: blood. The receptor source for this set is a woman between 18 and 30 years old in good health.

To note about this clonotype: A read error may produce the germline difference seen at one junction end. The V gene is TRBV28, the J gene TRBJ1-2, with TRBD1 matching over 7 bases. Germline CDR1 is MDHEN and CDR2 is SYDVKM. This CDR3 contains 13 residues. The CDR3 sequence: CAGSSGGFYGYTF. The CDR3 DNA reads TGTGCCGGCAGCTCAGGGGGGTTTTATGGCTACACCTTC.

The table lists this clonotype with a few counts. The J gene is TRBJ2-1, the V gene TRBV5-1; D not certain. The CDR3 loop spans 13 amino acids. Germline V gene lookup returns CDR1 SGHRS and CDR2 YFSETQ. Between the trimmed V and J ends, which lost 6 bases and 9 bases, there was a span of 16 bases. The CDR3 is CASTLDRVGEQFF. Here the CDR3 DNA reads TGCGCCAGCACACTGGATAGGGTGGGTGAGCAGTTCTTC.

Here the CDR3 reads CASSLAGQVRGGADTQYF. The CDR3 DNA is TGTGCCAGCAGCTTAGCCGGTCAAGTGCGAGGGGGCGCAGATACGCAGTATTTT. The chain is built from TRBV7-3 and TRBJ2-3; 7 positions match TRBD1. The germline gives CDR1 SGHTA, CDR2 FQGTGA. The junction had 15 bases not matched to a gene; V was cut back by 2 bases and J by 4 bases. This CDR3 region has 18 residues.

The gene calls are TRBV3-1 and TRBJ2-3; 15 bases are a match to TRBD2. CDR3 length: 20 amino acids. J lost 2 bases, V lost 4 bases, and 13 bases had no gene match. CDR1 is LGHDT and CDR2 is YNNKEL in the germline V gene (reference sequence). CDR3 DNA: TGTGCCAGCAGCCCGGGACTAGCGGGAGGCTTTGTAACCTACACAGATACGCAGTATTTT. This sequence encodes CASSPGLAGGFVTYTDTQYF.

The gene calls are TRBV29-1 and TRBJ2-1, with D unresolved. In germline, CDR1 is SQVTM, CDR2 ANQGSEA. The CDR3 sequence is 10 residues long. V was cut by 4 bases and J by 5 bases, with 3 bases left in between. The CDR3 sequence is CSVGDNEQFF. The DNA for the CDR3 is TGCAGCGTTGGAGACAATGAGCAGTTCTTC.

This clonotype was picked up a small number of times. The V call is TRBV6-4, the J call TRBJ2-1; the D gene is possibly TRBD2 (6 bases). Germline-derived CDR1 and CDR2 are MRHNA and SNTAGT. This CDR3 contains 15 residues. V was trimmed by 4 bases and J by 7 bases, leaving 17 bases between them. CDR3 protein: CASSAEEGTLNEQFF. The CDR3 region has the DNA TGTGCCAGCAGTGCCGAGGAGGGGACGTTGAATGAGCAGTTCTTC.

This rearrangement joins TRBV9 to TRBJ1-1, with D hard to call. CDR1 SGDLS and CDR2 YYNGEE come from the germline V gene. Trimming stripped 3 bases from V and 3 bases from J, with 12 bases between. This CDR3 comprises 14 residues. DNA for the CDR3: TGTGCCAGCAGCGCCTCGGGGTGGGACACTGAAGCTTTCTTT. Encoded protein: CASSASGWDTEAFF. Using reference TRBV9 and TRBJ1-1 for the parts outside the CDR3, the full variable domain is DSGVTQTPKHLITATGQRVTLRCSPRSGDLSVYWYQQSLDQGLQFLIQYYNGEERAKGNILERFSAQQFPDLHSELNLSSLELGDSALYFCASSASGWDTEAFFGQGTRLTVV.

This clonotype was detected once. The CDR3 loop reads CASTGNNEQFF. The CDR3 region has the DNA TGTGCCAGCACAGGTAACAATGAGCAGTTCTTC. The V and J genes are TRBV25-1 and TRBJ2-1; D not resolved. Germline V gives CDR1 MGHDK, CDR2 SYGVNS. Trimming took off 7 bases at V and 5 bases at J, with 6 bases between the two ends. The CDR3 runs 11 residues.

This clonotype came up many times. CDR3 nucleotide sequence: TGCGCCAGCAGCCAAATGGGGGGAGGAGGCTACACCTTC. Its protein product is CASSQMGGGGYTF. The genes are TRBV4-1 and TRBJ1-2; D may be TRBD1 (5 bases). V lost 2 bases, J lost 8 bases, and 12 bases lay in between. The CDR3 runs to 13 residues. Looked up from germline, CDR1 is MGHRA and CDR2 is YSYEKL.

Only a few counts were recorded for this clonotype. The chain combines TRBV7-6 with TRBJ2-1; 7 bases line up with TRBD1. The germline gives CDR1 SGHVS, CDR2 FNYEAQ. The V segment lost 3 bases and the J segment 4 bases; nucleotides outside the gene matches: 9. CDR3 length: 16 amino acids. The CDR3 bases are TGTGCCAGCAGCTTCCTCAACAGGGGACCTTACAATGAGCAGTTCTTC. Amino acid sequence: CASSFLNRGPYNEQFF.

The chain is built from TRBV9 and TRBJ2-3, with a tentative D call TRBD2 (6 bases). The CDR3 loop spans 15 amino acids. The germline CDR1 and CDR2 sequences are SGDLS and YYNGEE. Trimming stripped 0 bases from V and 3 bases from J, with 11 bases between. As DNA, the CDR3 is TGTGCCAGCAGCGTAGACGGGAGTAAAACAGATACGCAGTATTTT. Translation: CASSVDGSKTDTQYF.

CDR3 sequence reads: CASSKGGTSGAYEQYF. In DNA form, the CDR3 reads TGTGCCAGCAGCAAAGGTGGCACTAGCGGAGCCTACGAGCAGTACTTC. This sequence joins TRBV21-1 and TRBJ2-7; TRBD2 reflects the table's D call only, with no check against the DNA. TRBV21-1 is reported as a pseudogene. This CDR3 region has 16 residues.

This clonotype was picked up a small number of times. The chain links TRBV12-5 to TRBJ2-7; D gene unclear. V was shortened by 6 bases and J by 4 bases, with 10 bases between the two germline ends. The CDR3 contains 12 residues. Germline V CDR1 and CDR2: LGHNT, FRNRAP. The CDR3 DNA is TGTGCTAGTGGATTGCTTGGTTACGAGCAGTACTTC. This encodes CASGLLGYEQYF.

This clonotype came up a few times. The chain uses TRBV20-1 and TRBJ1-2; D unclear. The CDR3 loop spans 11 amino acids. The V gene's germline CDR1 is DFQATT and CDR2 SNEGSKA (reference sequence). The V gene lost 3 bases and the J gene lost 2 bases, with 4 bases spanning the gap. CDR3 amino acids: CSASENYGYTF. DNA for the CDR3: TGCAGTGCTAGTGAGAACTATGGCTACACCTTC.

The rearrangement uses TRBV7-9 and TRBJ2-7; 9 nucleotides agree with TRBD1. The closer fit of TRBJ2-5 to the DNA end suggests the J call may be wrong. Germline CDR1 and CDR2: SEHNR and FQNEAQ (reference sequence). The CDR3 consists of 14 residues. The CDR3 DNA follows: TGTGCCAGCAGCAGGACAGGGGCGGGAGAGACCCAGTACTTC. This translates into CASSRTGAGETQYF.

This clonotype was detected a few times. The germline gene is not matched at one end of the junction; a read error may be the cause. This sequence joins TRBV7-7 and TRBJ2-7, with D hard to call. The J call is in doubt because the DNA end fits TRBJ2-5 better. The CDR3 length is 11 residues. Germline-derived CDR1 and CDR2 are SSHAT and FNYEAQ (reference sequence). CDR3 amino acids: CASSITETQYF. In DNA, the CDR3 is TGTGCTAGCAGCATTACGGAGACCCAGTACTTC.

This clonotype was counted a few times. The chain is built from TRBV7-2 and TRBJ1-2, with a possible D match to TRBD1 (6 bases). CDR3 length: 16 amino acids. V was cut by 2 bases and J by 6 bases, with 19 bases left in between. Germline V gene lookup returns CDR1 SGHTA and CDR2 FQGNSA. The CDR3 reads CASSLTGLSPPDGYTF. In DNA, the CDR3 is TGTGCCAGCAGCTTAACAGGGTTGTCCCCTCCGGATGGCTACACCTTC. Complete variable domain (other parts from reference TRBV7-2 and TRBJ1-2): GAGVSQSPSNKVTEKGKDVELRCDPISGHTALYWYRQSLGQGLEFLIYFQGNSAPDKSGLPSDRFSAERTGGSVSTLTIQRTQQEDSAVYLCASSLTGLSPPDGYTFGSGTRLTVV.

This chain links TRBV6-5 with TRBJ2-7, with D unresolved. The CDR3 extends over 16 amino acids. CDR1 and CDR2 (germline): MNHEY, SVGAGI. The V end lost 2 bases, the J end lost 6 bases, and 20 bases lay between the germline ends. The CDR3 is CASSYGAGSRPGEQYF. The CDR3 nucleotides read TGTGCCAGCAGTTACGGCGCTGGCTCACGTCCAGGCGAGCAGTACTTC.

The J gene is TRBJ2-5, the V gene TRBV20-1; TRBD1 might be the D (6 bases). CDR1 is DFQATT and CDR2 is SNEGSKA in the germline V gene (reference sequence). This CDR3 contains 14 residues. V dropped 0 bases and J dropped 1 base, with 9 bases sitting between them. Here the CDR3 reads CSARDMDSQETQYF. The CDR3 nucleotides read TGCAGTGCTAGAGATATGGACAGCCAAGAGACCCAGTACTTC.

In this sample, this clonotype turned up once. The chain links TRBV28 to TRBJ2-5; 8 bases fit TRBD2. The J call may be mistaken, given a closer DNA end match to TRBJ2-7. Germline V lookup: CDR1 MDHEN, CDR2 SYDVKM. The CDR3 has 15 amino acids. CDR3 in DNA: TGTGCCAGCAGTTTAGGCCGGGGGGGAAGGAACGAGCAGTACTTC. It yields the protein CASSLGRGGRNEQYF.

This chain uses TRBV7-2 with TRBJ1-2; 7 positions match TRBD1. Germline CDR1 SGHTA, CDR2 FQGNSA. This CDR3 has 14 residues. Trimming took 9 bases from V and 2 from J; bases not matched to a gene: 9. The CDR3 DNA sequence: TGTGCCAGAGGAAGGGGGCCCCCGAACTATGGCTACACCTTC. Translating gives CARGRGPPNYGYTF. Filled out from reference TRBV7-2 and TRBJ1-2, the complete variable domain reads GAGVSQSPSNKVTEKGKDVELRCDPISGHTALYWYRQSLGQGLEFLIYFQGNSAPDKSGLPSDRFSAERTGGSVSTLTIQRTQQEDSAVYLCARGRGPPNYGYTFGSGTRLTVV.

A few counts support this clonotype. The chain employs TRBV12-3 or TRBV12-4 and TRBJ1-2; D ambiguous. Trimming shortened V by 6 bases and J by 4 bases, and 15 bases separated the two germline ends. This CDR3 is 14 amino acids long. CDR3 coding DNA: TGTGCCAGCAGGCCTCGCGCGGGTGGCTATGGCTACACCTTC. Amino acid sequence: CASRPRAGGYGYTF.

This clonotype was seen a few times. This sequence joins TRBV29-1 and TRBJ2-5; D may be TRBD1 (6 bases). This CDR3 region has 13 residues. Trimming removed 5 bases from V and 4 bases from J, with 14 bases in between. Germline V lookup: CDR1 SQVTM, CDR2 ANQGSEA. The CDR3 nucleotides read TGCAGCGTTAGTCGGCAGGGGAGAGAGACCCAGTACTTC. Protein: CSVSRQGRETQYF.

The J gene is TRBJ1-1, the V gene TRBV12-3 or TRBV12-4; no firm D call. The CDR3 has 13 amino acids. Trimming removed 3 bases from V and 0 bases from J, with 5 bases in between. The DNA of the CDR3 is TGTGCCAGCAGTTTCGTGCTGAACACTGAAGCTTTCTTT. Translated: CASSFVLNTEAFF.